This T cell receptor (beta chain) was documented in a study of neoadjuvant nivolumab and ipilimumab in lung cancer. Overall study findings and caveats: Only a single major-pathologic-response sample was available for clonality analysis. Only two of four nivolumab-treated tumors gained richness and clonality by surgery. Resected tumors had greater TCR richness and clonality than uninvolved lung.

Notes on this clone: No antigen is known for it.

The method was immunoSEQ multiplex PCR; TCRdb's version includes in-frame clones alone and lacks a portion of them. Of tens of thousands of clones in the sample, approximately 90% were seen once. The sample was peripheral blood, taken after neoadjuvant nivolumab, alone or with ipilimumab, at or shortly before surgery. This sequence was found in an adult with non-small cell lung cancer.

The CDR3 DNA reads as TGTGCCAGCAGCTCGTCCTGGACAGGGAAGGATGGCTACACCTTC. Translating gives CASSSSWTGKDGYTF. The rearrangement links TRBV5-6 to TRBJ1-2; 8 nucleotides agree with TRBD1. This CDR3 has 15 amino acids. The ends lost 3 bases at V and 6 bases at J; junction bases unmatched: 10. The germline gives CDR1 SGHDT, CDR2 YYEEEE.